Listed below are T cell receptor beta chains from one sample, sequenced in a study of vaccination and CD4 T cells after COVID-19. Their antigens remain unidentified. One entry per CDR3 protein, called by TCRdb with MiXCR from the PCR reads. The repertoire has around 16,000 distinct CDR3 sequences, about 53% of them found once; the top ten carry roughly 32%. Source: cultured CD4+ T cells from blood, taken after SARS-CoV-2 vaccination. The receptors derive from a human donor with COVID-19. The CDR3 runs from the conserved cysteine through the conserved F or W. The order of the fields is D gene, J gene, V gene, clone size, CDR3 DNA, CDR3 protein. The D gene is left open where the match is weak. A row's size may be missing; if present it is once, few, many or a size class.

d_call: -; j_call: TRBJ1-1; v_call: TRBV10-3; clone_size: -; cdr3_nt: TGTGCCATCTCGCCATCCAACACTGAAGCTTTCTTT; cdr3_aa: CAISPSNTEAFF
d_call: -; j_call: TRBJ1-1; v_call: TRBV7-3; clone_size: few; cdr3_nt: TGTGCCAGCAGCCTACAGGGTAACACTGAAGCTTTCTTT; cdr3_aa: CASSLQGNTEAFF
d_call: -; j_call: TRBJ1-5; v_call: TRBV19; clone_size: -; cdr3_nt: TGTGCCAGTAGACCCAGACAGGAGAATCAGCCCCAGCATTTT; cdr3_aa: CASRPRQENQPQHF
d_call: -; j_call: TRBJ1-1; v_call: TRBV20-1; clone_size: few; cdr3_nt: TGCAGTGCTTTTCCACAGGGAAACACTGAAGCTTTCTTT; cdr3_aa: CSAFPQGNTEAFF
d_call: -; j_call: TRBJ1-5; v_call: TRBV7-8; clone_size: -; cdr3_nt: TGTGCCAGCAGCCCACGAGGGGGCAATCAGCCCCAGCATTTT; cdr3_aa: CASSPRGGNQPQHF
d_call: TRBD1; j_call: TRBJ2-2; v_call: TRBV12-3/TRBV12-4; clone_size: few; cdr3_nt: TGTGCCAGCAGCCTCCGACAGGGGGTTACCGGGGAGCTGTTTTTT; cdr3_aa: CASSLRQGVTGELFF
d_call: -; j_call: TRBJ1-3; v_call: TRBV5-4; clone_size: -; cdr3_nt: TGTGCCAGCAGCTTGGGTCGTGGAAACACCATATATTTT; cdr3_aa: CASSLGRGNTIYF
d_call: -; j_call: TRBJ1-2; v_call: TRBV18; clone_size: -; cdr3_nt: TGTGCCAGCTCACCCCCCGGGCCGTCCCATAACTATGGCTACACCTTC; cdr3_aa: CASSPPGPSHNYGYTF
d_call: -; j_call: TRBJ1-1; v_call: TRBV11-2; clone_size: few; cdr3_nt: TGTGCCAGCAGCTCGACAGGTCGGAACACTGAAGCTTTCTTT; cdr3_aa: CASSSTGRNTEAFF
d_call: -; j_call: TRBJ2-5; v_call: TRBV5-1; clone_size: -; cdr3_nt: TGCGCCAGCAGCTTGGGGACGGTGGGGGAAGAGACCCAGTACTTC; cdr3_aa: CASSLGTVGEETQYF
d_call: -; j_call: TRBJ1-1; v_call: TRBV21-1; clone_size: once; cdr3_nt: TGTGCCAGCAGCAAATGGGGACAGGAGAACACTGAAGCTTTCTTT; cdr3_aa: CASSKWGQENTEAFF
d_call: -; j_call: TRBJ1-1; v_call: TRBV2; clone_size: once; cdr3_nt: TGTGCCAGCAGTGGGCAGAGTAAGGGCCCTGAAGCTTTCTTT; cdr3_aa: CASSGQSKGPEAFF
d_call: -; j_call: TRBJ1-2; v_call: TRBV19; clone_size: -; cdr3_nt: TGTGCCAGTAGCCCGGAAGGGGGGCGATACTATGGCTACACCTTC; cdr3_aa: CASSPEGGRYYGYTF
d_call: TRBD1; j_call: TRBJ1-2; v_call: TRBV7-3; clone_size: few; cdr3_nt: TGTGCCAGCAGCTCTTATCCGGGACAGGGGTCTGGCTACACCTTC; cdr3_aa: CASSSYPGQGSGYTF
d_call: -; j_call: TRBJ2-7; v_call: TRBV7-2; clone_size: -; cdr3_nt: TGTGCCAGCAGCTTAGCCGGGGACGAGCAGTACTTC; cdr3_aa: CASSLAGDEQYF
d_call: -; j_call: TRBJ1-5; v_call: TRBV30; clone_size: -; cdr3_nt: TGTGCCTGGAGGGGGGGGTTAAATCAGCCCCAGCATTTT; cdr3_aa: CAWRGGLNQPQHF
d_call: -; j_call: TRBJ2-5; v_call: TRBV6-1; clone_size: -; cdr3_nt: TGTGCCAACAAGGAGGGATTGGGGACCCAGTACTTC; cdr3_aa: CANKEGLGTQYF
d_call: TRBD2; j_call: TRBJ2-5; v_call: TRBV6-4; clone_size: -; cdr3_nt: TGTGCCACCGTTTTCCTTCCCCTTAGCGGGGGCGAGGAGACCCAGTACTTC; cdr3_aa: CATVFLPLSGGEETQYF
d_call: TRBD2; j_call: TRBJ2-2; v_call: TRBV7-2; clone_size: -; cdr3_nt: TGTGCCAGCAGCTTTAGCGGGGCGCTGAACACCGGGGAGCTGTTTTTT; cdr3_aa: CASSFSGALNTGELFF
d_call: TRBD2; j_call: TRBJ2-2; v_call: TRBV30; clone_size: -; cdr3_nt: TGTGCCTCCGGGACTAGCGGATCGAACACCGGGGAGCTGTTTTTT; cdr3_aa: CASGTSGSNTGELFF
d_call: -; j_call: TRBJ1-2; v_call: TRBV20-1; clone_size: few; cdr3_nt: TGCAGTCCCGGGGGGCGCTTGGATGGCTACACCTTC; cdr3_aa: CSPGGRLDGYTF
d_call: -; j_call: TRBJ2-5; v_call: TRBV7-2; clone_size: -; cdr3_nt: TGTGCCAGCAGCTCTAGAATGGACTTCCAAGAGACCCAGTACTTC; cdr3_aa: CASSSRMDFQETQYF
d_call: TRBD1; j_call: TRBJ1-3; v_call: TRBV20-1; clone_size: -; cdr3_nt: TGCAGTGCCGACCCACAGGGGAACGGAAACACCATATATTTT; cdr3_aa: CSADPQGNGNTIYF
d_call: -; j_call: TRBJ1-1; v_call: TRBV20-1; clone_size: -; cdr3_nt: TGCAGTGCTAGAAGAGAGCCGTCGAACACTGAAGCTTTCTTT; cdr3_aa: CSARREPSNTEAFF
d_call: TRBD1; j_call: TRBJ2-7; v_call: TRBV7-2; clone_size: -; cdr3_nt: TGTGCCAGCAGCTTAGAAGGGACAGGGGGTTTGCAGTACTTC; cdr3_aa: CASSLEGTGGLQYF
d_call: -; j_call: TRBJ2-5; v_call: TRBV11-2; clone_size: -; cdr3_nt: TGTGCCAGCAGCTTCCAAGGGCAGGTCTCAAAGACCCAGTACTTC; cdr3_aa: CASSFQGQVSKTQYF
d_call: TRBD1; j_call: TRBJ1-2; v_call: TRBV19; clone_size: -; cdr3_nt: TGTGCCAGTACCACGGGACAGAAAGGCTACACCTTC; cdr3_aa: CASTTGQKGYTF
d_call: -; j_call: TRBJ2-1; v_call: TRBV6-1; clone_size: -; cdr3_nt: TGTGCCAGCAGTCGAGACAGCTACAATGAGCAGTTCTTC; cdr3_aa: CASSRDSYNEQFF
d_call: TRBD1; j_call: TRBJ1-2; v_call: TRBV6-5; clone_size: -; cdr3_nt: TGTGCCAGCAGTTACTCGATAGCAGGGGGTGATCTGGGCTATGGCTACACCTTC; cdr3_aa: CASSYSIAGGDLGYGYTF
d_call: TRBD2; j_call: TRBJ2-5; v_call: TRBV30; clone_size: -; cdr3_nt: TGTGCCTGGAGCGCCGGGACTAGCGGGGCGTACCAAGAGACCCAGTACTTC; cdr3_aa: CAWSAGTSGAYQETQYF
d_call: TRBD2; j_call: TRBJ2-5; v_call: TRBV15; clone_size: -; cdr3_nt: TGTGCCACCAGCACTGGGACTAGCGGGGGGGCTGTAAAGACCCAGTACTTC; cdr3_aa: CATSTGTSGGAVKTQYF
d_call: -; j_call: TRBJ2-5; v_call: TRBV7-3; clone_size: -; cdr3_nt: TGTGCCAGCAGCGGGGGGTACCAAGAGACCCAGTACTTC; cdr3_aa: CASSGGYQETQYF
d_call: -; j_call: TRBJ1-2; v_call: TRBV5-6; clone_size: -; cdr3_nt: TGTGCCAGCAGCTTGTGGTCGACGAGGGGTGAAGGCTACACCTTC; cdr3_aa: CASSLWSTRGEGYTF
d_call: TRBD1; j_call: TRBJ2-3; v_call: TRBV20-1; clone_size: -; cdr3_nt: TGCAGTGCTAGAGACGATACCGGGACAGGGGGCATGGATACGCAGTATTTT; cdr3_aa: CSARDDTGTGGMDTQYF
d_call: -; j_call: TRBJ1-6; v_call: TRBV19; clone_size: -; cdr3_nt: TGTGCCAGTAGTATGGAAGCAGATTCTTCACCCCTCCACTTT; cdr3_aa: CASSMEADSSPLHF
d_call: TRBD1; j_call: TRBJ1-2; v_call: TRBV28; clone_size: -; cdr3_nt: TGTGCCAGCAGTGCTACCGGGACAGGGGGCGGGTATGGCTACACCTTC; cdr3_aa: CASSATGTGGGYGYTF
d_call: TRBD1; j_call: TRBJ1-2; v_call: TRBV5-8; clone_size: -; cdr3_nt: TGTGCCAGCATTAACTGGGACAGGGATGATGGCTACACCTTC; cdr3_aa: CASINWDRDDGYTF
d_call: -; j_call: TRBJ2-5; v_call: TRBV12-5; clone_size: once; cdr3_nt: TGTGCTAGTGGTCCGAGAATTGGGCCGCAAGAGACCCAGTACTTC; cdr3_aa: CASGPRIGPQETQYF